This T cell receptor beta chain appears in the sequencing data of a study of beta chain features in type 1 diabetes (dated by TCRdb to about 2018). Concerning the study at large: Mean age, gender distribution, total cell number and subset yield were not different between patients and healthy donors. A total of roughly 100 million sorted cells were examined across all samples, and a strong correlation was observed between cell number per subset and RNA yield. The study compared TCRB repertoires of sorted circulating CD4+ T cell subsets between recently diagnosed type 1 diabetes patients and matched healthy donors. Naive and central memory subsets were obtained from all 30 or so donors, but regulatory and stem cell-like memory subsets were isolated from only 8 patients and roughly 8 healthy donors. The study at large found these results: Shorter templates might be favored by PCR, yet because patient and control samples were amplified and corrected together, any such skew would affect both groups equally. Because small numbers of individuals were included in the HLA sub-analyses, any influence of HLA type on TCRB rearrangement was left unresolved. Because cDNA rather than genomic DNA was sequenced, highly expressing activated cells could have been over-represented, although no difference in activation and CD3 levels was found between groups. Patients with type 1 diabetes made fewer insertions and deleted more nucleotides at VDJ recombination sites, implying thymic rearrangement abnormalities. Naive, central memory and regulatory TCRB repertoires appeared to be more similar among patients than among healthy donors. Type 1 diabetes patients showed a moderate but significant shortening of TCRB CDR3 length in all four CD4+ subsets.

The CDR3 runs 13 amino acids, cysteine and phenylalanine included. The sequence is cut down to CDR3 DNA, 39 bases in frame from base 1. The CDR1 and CDR2 encoded by the germline V gene are ENHRY and SYGVKD. Trimming at the junction amounts to 11 bases on V and 1 base on J, and the germline ends lie 13 bases apart. Each donor gave one peripheral blood draw, approximately 110 mL on average, collected into heparinised tubes. Using a panel that included CD45RO, CCR7, CD25, CD127, CD95 and CD27, naive, central memory, regulatory and stem cell-like memory CD4+ T cells were sorted on a BD FACSAria II. Every sorted population had a purity above 98%. PBMCs were isolated right away by Lymphoprep density gradient centrifugation and were stained directly, without culture. So that batch effects would be minimized, each experiment stained and sorted samples in pairs, pairing one healthy donor with one patient.

The High Capacity cDNA Reverse Transcription Kit was used to reverse transcribe all of the isolated RNA, meaning that expressed TCRB transcripts were what got sequenced. Deep immunoSEQ sequencing was applied to naive, central memory and regulatory T cell samples, giving an average of around 3.4 million total reads per sample. After sorted cells were lysed in RLT buffer, RNA was extracted with DNase-treated RNeasy Micro or Mini kits, with the choice depending on cell number. Each cell subset was processed separately to prevent cross-contamination, with patient and healthy donor samples processed together. Using the immunoSEQ multiplex PCR, TCRB sequences were amplified from cDNA into 87-bp fragments spanning the CDR3 region. Sequencing of the amplicons was done on the Illumina HiSeq platform. Turning to the authors' computational methods: PCR bias was computationally corrected using synthetic template baselines, reads within Hamming distance 2 were collapsed, and singletons that could not be merged were discarded. Reads were aligned against IMGT so that V, D and J genes, CDR3 length and insertions or deletions at six rearrangement sites could be assigned. Clonotype counts were normalized to sorted cell number within each subset before computing true diversity and Gini coefficients with the tcR R package. The overlap coefficient, calculated on TCRB nucleotide sequences, was used to measure repertoire sharing. As a proxy for the pre-selection repertoire, out-of-frame TCRB sequences from naive cells were analyzed. TCRdb limited this immuneACCESS table to in-frame rearrangements with V and J called. A share of clones is missing; checked studies link under half to unresolved V genes, and the rest is unexplained. D and trimming come from the DNA, and the V and J calls and clone size come from that table. The sample yields 400,000 to 500,000 clones; approximately 13% were counted once. Of the sample, under 0.04% is held by the ten largest clones.

A remark on this clone: Its antigen is not yet known. Base quality data are lacking; no much larger clone is found one base away.

The receptor was isolated from a man aged 30 to 39 in good health. The rearrangement joined TRBV10-3 to TRBJ2-3, with the D call tentatively TRBD1 or TRBD2, each fitting 6 bases. Material: naive CD4+ T cells from blood. This sample's cell subset or site label indicates: true naive CD4+ T cells. The CDR3 region: CAPEGDCTDTQYF. The DNA sequence is as follows: TGTGCCCCGGAGGGGGACTGCACAGATACGCAGTATTTT.